This T cell receptor (beta chain) was documented in a study of blood T cell repertoires in COVID-19. For the study at large: Donors in the United States, Italy and Spain gave samples during acute or convalescent COVID-19.

This table comes from immunoSEQ multiplex PCR, and its TCRdb copy is limited to in-frame clones, with some not included. Among approximately 200,000 clones listed, under 90% were seen once. Germline V gives CDR1 WSHSY, CDR2 SAAADI. V lost 6 bases and J lost 0, with 12 bases in between. This CDR3 is built from 15 residues. Seattle enrolled patients during active infection and tracked them longitudinally. The sequenced material came from peripheral blood. The source is a woman aged 80 or older with COVID-19, enrolled during active disease. The rearrangement links TRBV10-2 to TRBJ1-5, with D possibly TRBD1 on 6 matching bases. CDR3 nucleotide sequence: TGCGCCAGCAGGAACCTGGACAGTAGCAATCAGCCCCAGCATTTT. Encoded protein: CASRNLDSSNQPQHF.